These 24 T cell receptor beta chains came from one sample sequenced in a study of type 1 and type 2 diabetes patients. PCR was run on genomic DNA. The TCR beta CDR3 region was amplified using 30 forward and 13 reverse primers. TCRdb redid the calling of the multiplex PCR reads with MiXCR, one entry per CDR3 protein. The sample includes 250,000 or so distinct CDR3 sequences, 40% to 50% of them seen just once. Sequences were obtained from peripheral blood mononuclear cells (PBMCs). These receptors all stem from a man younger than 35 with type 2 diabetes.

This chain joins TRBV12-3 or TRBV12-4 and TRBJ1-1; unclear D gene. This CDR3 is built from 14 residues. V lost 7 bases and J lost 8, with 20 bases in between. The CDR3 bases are TGTGCCAGCACCCCCCAGCAGTCGGCGGGGGAAGCTTTCTTT. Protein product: CASTPQQSAGEAFF.

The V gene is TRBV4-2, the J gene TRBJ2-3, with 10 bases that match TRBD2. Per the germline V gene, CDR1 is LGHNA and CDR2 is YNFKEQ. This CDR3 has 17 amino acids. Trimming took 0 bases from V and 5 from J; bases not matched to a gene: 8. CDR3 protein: CASSQEGEREGGDTQYF. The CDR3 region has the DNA TGTGCCAGCAGCCAAGAAGGCGAGCGGGAGGGAGGAGATACGCAGTATTTT.

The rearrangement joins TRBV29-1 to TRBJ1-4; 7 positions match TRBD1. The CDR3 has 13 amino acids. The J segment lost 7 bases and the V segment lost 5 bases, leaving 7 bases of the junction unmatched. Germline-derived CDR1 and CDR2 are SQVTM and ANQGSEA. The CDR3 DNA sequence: TGCAGCGTTCCTGACAGGGCGGGTGAAAAACTGTTTTTT. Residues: CSVPDRAGEKLFF.

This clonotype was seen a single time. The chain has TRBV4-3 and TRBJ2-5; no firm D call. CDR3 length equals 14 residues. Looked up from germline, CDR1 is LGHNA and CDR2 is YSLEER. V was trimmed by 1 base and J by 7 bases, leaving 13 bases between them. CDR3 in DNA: TGCGCCAGCAGCCAAGGGATTGTCGTGGGGACCCAGTACTTC. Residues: CASSQGIVVGTQYF.

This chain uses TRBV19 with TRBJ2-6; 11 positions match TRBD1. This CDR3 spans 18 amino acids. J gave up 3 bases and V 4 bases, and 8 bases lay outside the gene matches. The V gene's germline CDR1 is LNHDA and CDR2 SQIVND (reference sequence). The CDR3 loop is CASSTRDRGTFGANVLTF. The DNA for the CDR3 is TGTGCCAGTAGTACTCGGGACAGGGGGACATTTGGGGCCAACGTCCTGACTTTC.

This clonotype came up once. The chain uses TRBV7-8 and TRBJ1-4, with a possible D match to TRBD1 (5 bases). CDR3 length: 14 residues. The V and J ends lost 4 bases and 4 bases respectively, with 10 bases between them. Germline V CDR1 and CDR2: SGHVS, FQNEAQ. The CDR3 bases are TGTGCCAGCAGCTGGGGGGGAGTTAATGAAAAACTGTTTTTT. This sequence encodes CASSWGGVNEKLFF.

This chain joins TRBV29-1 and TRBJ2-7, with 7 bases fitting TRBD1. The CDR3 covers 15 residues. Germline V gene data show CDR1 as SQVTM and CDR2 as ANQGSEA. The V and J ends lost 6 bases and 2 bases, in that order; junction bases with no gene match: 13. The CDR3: CSVTPDRNQPYEQYF. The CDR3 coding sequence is TGCAGCGTCACGCCGGACAGGAATCAACCCTACGAGCAGTACTTC.

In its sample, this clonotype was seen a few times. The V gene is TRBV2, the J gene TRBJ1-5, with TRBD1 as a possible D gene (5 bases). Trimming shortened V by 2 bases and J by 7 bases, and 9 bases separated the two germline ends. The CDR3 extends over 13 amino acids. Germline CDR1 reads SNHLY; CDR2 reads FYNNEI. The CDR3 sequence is CASSELGGQPQHF. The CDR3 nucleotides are TGTGCCAGCAGTGAATTGGGGGGACAGCCCCAGCATTTT.

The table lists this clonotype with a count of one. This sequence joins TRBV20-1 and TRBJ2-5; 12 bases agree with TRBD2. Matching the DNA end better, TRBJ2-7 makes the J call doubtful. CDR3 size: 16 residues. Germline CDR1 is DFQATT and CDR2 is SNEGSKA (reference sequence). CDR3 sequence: CSARDLLTSGGHEQYF. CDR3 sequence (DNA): TGCAGTGCTAGAGATCTTCTGACTAGCGGGGGACACGAGCAGTACTTC.

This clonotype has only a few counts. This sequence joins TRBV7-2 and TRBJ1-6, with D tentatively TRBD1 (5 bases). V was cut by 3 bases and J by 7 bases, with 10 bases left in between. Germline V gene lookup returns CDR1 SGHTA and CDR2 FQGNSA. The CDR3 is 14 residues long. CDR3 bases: TGTGCCAGCAGCTTGGTGGGGGAAAATTCACCCCTCCACTTT. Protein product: CASSLVGENSPLHF.

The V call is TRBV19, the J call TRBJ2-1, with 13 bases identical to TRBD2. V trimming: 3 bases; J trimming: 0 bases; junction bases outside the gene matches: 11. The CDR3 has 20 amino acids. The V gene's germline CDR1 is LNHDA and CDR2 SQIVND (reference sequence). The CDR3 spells CASSILPGLAGLSSYNEQFF. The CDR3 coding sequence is TGTGCCAGTAGTATTCTTCCGGGACTAGCGGGACTTAGCTCCTACAATGAGCAGTTCTTC.

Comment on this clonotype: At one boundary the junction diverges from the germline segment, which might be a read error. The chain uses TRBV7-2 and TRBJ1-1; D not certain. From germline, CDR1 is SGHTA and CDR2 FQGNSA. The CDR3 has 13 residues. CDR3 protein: CASSQDFGGEAFF. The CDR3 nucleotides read TGCGCCAGCAGCCAAGACTTCGGAGGTGAAGCTTTCTTT.

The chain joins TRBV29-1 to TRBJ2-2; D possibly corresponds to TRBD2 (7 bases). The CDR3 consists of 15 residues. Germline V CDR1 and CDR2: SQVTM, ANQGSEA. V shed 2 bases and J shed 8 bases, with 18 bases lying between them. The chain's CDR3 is CSVEMGGGLKGELFF. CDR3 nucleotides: TGCAGCGTTGAAATGGGAGGGGGTCTTAAGGGGGAGCTGTTTTTT.

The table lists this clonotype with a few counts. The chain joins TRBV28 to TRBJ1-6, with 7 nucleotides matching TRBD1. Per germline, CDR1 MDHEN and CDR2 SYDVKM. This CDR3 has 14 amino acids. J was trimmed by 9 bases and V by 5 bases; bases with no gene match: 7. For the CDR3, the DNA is TGTGCCAGCAGTCCCGACAGGGTGGCTTCACCCCTCCACTTT. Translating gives CASSPDRVASPLHF.

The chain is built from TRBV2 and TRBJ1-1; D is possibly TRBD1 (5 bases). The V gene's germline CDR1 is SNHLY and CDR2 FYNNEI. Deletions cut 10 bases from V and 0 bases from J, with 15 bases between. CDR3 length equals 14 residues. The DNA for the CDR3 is TGTGCCACCCGCCGGCGGGGGATGAACACTGAAGCTTTCTTT. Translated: CATRRRGMNTEAFF.

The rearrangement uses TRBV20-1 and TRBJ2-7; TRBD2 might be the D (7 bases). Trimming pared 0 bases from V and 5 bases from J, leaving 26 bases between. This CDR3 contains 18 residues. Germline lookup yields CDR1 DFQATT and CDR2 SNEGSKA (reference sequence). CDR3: CSARDLLGGGQDMDEQYF. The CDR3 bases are TGCAGTGCTAGAGATCTTTTAGGCGGGGGACAAGATATGGACGAGCAGTACTTC.

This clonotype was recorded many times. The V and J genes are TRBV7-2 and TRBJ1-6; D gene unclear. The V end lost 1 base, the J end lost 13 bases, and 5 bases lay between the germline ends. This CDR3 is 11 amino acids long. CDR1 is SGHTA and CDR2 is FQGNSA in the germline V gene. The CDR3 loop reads CASSLDGPLHF. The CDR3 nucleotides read TGTGCCAGCAGCTTAGACGGGCCCCTCCACTTT.

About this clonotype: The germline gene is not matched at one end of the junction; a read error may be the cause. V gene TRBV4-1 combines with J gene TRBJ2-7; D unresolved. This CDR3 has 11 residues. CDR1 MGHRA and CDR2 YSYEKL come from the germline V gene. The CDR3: CVSSSTGEQYF. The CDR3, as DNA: TGCGTCAGCAGCTCTACGGGCGAGCAGTACTTC.

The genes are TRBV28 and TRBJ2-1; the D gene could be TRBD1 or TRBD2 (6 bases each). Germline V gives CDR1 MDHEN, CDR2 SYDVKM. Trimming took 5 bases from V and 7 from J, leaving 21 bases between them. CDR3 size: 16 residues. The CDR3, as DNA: TGTGCCAGCAGTCTACCGTCGGGGAGAGGGGGGAATGAGCAGTTCTTC. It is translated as CASSLPSGRGGNEQFF.

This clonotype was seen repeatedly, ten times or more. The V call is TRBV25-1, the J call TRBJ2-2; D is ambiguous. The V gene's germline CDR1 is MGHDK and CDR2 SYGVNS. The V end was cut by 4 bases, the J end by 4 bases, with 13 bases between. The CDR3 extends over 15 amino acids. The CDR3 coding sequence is TGTGCCAGCAGTGGATCCGGCGGTATCACCGGGGAGCTGTTTTTT. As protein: CASSGSGGITGELFF.

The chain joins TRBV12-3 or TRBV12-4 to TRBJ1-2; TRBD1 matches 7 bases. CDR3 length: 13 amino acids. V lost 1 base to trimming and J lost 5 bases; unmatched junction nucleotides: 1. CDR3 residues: CASSLGGQYGYTF. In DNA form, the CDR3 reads TGTGCCAGCAGTTTAGGGGGACAGTATGGCTACACCTTC.

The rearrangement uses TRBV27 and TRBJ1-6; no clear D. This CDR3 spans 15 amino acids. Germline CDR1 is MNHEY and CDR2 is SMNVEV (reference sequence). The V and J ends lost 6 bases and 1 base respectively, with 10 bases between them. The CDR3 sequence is CASRMGGSYNSPLHF. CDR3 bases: TGTGCCAGCAGGATGGGTGGGTCCTATAATTCACCCCTCCACTTT.

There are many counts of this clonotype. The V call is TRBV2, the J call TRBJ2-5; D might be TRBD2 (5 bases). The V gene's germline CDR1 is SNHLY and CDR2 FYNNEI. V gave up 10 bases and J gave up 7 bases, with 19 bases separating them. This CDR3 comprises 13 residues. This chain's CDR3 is CATLLEGVVTQYF. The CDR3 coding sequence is TGTGCCACCCTGCTTGAGGGTGTGGTGACCCAGTACTTC.

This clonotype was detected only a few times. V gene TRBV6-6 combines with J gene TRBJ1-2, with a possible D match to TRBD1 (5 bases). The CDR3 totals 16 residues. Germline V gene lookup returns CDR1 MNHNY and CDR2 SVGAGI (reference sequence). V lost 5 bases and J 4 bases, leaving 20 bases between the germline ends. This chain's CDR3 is CASSPLGDARLYGYTF. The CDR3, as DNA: TGTGCCAGCAGTCCCCTTGGGGACGCCAGACTCTATGGCTACACCTTC.